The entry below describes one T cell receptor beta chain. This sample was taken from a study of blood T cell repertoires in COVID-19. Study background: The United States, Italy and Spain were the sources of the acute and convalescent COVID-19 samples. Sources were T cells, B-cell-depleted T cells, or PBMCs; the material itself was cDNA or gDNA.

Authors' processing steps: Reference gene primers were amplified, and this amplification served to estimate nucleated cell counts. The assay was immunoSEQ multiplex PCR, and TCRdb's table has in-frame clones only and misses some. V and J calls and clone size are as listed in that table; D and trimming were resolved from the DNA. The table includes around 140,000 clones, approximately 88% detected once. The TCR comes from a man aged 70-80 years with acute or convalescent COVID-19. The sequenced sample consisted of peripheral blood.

This CDR3 is CASGARADTEAFF. The CDR3 DNA reads as TGTGCCAGCGGGGCTAGGGCGGACACTGAAGCTTTCTTT. The V call is TRBV27, the J call TRBJ1-1; D is perhaps TRBD1 (5 bases). CDR3 length: 13 residues. Trimming removed 8 bases at V and 3 bases at J, with 13 bases between. Germline V gene data show CDR1 as MNHEY and CDR2 as SMNVEV (reference sequence).